A single sample is the source of the 20 T cell receptor beta chains below, sequenced in a study of identical twins. TCRdb called the 5' RACE reads again in MiXCR, with one record for every CDR3 protein. This sample has 400,000 to 500,000 distinct CDR3 sequences, with 14% found just once. This sample was shared with a second study, whose subject was yellow fever vaccine responses in identical twins.

Sequencing input: CD4+ T cells sorted from blood. The receptors were gathered from a woman between 18 and 29 years old in good health.

This clonotype was seen a handful of times. The chain couples TRBV12-3 or TRBV12-4 to TRBJ2-7, with D hard to call. V lost 3 bases to trimming and J lost 3 bases, with 12 bases between them. The CDR3 length is 14 residues. The CDR3 is CASSFPGRDYEQYF. The CDR3 nucleotides read TGTGCCAGCAGTTTTCCCGGCAGAGACTACGAGCAGTACTTC.

The J gene is TRBJ2-7, the V gene TRBV9, with 11 bases that match TRBD2. Looked up from germline, CDR1 is SGDLS and CDR2 is YYNGEE. Unmatched junction bases numbered 6, after V lost 4 bases and J lost 3 bases. The CDR3 is 15 amino acids. CDR3 nucleotide sequence: TGTGCCAGCAGCCCCCTGACTAGCGGGGTCTACGAGCAGTACTTC. It encodes CASSPLTSGVYEQYF. The whole variable domain, filled in from reference TRBV9 and TRBJ2-7, reads DSGVTQTPKHLITATGQRVTLRCSPRSGDLSVYWYQQSLDQGLQFLIQYYNGEERAKGNILERFSAQQFPDLHSELNLSSLELGDSALYFCASSPLTSGVYEQYFGPGTRLTVT.

This clonotype was detected a few times. The CDR3 DNA reads TGTGCCAGCAGTTTCGGCAGGACGACACAATATAGCAATCAGCCCCAGCATTTT. This sequence encodes CASSFGRTTQYSNQPQHF. This chain connects TRBV28 to TRBJ1-5; no reliable D call. There are 18 residues in the CDR3. Germline CDR1 is MDHEN and CDR2 is SYDVKM. V shed 3 bases and J shed 0 bases, with 18 bases lying between them.

The chain links TRBV5-4 to TRBJ2-3, with D possibly matching TRBD1 (5 bases). In germline, CDR1 is SGHNT, CDR2 YYREEE (reference sequence). With 0 bases removed from V and 4 bases from J, the gap between germline ends came to 12 bases. The CDR3 sequence is 15 residues long. CDR3 region: CASSLDGSRADTQYF. Written as DNA, the CDR3 is TGTGCCAGCAGCTTGGACGGGTCCAGGGCAGATACGCAGTATTTT. The full variable domain, completed using reference TRBV5-4 and TRBJ2-3, is ETGVTQSPTHLIKTRGQQVTLRCSSQSGHNTVSWYQQALGQGPQFIFQYYREEENGRGNFPPRFSGLQFPNYSSELNVNALELDDSALYLCASSLDGSRADTQYFGPGTRLTVL.

The chain has TRBV3-1 and TRBJ1-2; no clear D. The germline V gene has CDR1 LGHDT and CDR2 YNNKEL (reference sequence). The CDR3 consists of 14 residues. Trimming removed 1 base at V and 4 bases at J, with 10 bases between. CDR3 residues: CASSQVGVIYGYTF. CDR3 coding DNA: TGTGCCAGCAGCCAAGTTGGGGTTATCTATGGCTACACCTTC.

This sequence joins TRBV6-1 and TRBJ2-7; 10 nucleotides align to TRBD1. The CDR3 loop spans 15 amino acids. The germline CDR1 and CDR2 sequences are MNHNS and SASEGT. Trimming took 6 bases from V and 1 from J; bases not matched to a gene: 6. This chain's CDR3 is CASSWDRGNSYEQYF. In DNA, the CDR3 is TGTGCCAGCAGCTGGGACAGGGGAAATTCCTACGAGCAGTACTTC.

This clonotype was counted ten times or more. The rearrangement links TRBV12-3 or TRBV12-4 to TRBJ2-5, with 8 bases lining up with TRBD2. The CDR3 covers 15 residues. V shed 0 bases, J shed 5 bases, and the junction held 5 bases outside the gene matches. In DNA, the CDR3 is TGTGCCAGCAGTTTAGCGAAGGGGACTAGGGAGACCCAGTACTTC. It translates to CASSLAKGTRETQYF.

This chain links TRBV12-3 or TRBV12-4 with TRBJ1-5, with 9 nucleotides matching TRBD1. J was trimmed by 4 bases and V by 6 bases; bases with no gene match: 10. The CDR3 contains 16 residues. The CDR3 bases are TGTGCCAGCAGCACCCGGGACAGGGCTTGGAATCAGCCCCAGCATTTT. Translation gives CASSTRDRAWNQPQHF.

This clonotype was counted a few times. J is TRBJ2-5 and V is TRBV20-1; possibly TRBD1 or TRBD2 for D (6 bases each). Germline V gives CDR1 DFQATT, CDR2 SNEGSKA (reference sequence). V was trimmed by 4 bases and J by 3 bases, leaving 15 bases between them. The CDR3 totals 14 residues. The CDR3 coding sequence is TGCAGTGCTACTCCTAGAGGGGGGAAAGAGACCCAGTACTTC. It codes for CSATPRGGKETQYF.

This chain links TRBV24-1 with TRBJ2-7, with TRBD2 identical over 10 bases. V lost 4 bases to trimming and J lost 4 bases; unmatched junction nucleotides: 6. The V gene's germline CDR1 is KGHDR and CDR2 SFDVKD. This CDR3 is built from 15 residues. For the CDR3, the DNA is TGTGCCACCAGTGACAGGACTAGCGGACCGTACGAGCAGTACTTC. This translates into CATSDRTSGPYEQYF.

This sequence joins TRBV3-1 and TRBJ2-1, with a possible D match to TRBD2 (7 bases). The CDR3 consists of 14 residues. Germline V lookup: CDR1 LGHDT, CDR2 YNNKEL (reference sequence). V lost 7 bases and J 7 bases, leaving 17 bases between the germline ends. Here the CDR3 DNA reads TGTGCCAGCACGGGTGGGGGGGCCTTAAATGAGCAGTTCTTC. Protein sequence: CASTGGGALNEQFF.

This rearrangement joins TRBV4-3 to TRBJ2-1; unclear D gene. V lost 0 bases to trimming and J lost 3 bases, with 12 bases between them. CDR1 is LGHNA, CDR2 YSLEER, per germline. This CDR3 has 16 amino acids. The CDR3 protein is CASSQDKPSGYNEQFF. The DNA for the CDR3 is TGCGCCAGCAGCCAAGATAAGCCCTCAGGCTACAATGAGCAGTTCTTC.

This clonotype showed up just a few times. The V gene is TRBV25-1, the J gene TRBJ2-1; TRBD1 aligns across 8 bases. The CDR3 spans 15 residues. Trimming removed 1 base from V and 3 bases from J; junction bases left unmatched: 2. Germline-derived CDR1 and CDR2 are MGHDK and SYGVNS. CDR3 sequence: CASSESGTGYNEQFF. The CDR3, as DNA: TGTGCCAGCAGTGAATCCGGGACAGGCTACAATGAGCAGTTCTTC.

The chain links TRBV7-2 to TRBJ2-1, with D possibly TRBD1 on 5 matching bases. CDR1 and CDR2 (germline): SGHTA, FQGNSA. CDR3 size: 13 residues. Trimming removed 2 bases at V and 8 bases at J, with 10 bases between. The CDR3 reads CASSLRQGDEQFF. CDR3 bases: TGTGCCAGCAGCTTACGGCAGGGTGATGAGCAGTTCTTC.

The chain employs TRBV7-2 and TRBJ2-1, with TRBD2 matching over 13 bases. Trimming at V came to 0 bases and at J to 6 bases, leaving 5 bases not matched to a gene. From germline, CDR1 is SGHTA and CDR2 FQGNSA. The CDR3 totals 17 residues. The CDR3 DNA reads TGTGCCAGCAGCTTAGCGGTGGGACTAGCGGGATTCAATGAGCAGTTCTTC. As protein: CASSLAVGLAGFNEQFF.

J is TRBJ1-4 and V is TRBV7-8, with D uncertain. Trimming took 5 bases from V and 0 from J, leaving 10 bases between them. Germline CDR1 and CDR2: SGHVS and FQNEAQ. CDR3 length equals 15 residues. CDR3 amino acids: CASSKDLSTNEKLFF. The CDR3 coding sequence is TGTGCCAGCAGCAAGGACTTATCAACTAATGAAAAACTGTTTTTT.

This clonotype was seen more than once but under ten times. V usage is TRBV20-1 and J usage is TRBJ2-1; 7 bases line up with TRBD2. The V and J ends lost 7 bases and 2 bases, in that order; junction bases with no gene match: 8. The CDR3 length is 14 residues. From germline, CDR1 is DFQATT and CDR2 SNEGSKA (reference sequence). CDR3 protein: CSVPSGATYNEQFF. The CDR3 nucleotides read TGCAGTGTCCCAAGCGGGGCCACCTACAATGAGCAGTTCTTC.

There are many counts of this clonotype. The chain couples TRBV28 to TRBJ2-7; a weak D match, TRBD1 (5 bases). The CDR3 sequence is 14 residues long. V lost 5 bases, J lost 3 bases, and 14 bases lay in between. Germline lookup yields CDR1 MDHEN and CDR2 SYDVKM. CDR3 region: CASSLDRVLYEQYF. CDR3 nucleotides: TGTGCCAGCAGTCTCGACAGAGTCCTCTACGAGCAGTACTTC.

The gene calls are TRBV4-2 and TRBJ2-3; 8 bases line up with TRBD1. Germline CDR1 LGHNA, CDR2 YNFKEQ. This CDR3 is 20 amino acids long. V lost 0 bases to trimming and J lost 3 bases; unmatched junction nucleotides: 17. This CDR3 reads CASSQDVLSPGTGTTDTQYF. CDR3 in DNA: TGTGCCAGCAGCCAAGATGTTCTCAGTCCCGGGACAGGTACGACAGATACGCAGTATTTT.

The V call is TRBV12-3 or TRBV12-4, the J call TRBJ2-3, with a possible D match to TRBD2 (6 bases). The CDR3 is 19 residues long. V was shortened by 3 bases and J by 2 bases, with 24 bases between the two germline ends. The CDR3 bases are TGTGCCAGCAGTTTGTCCCGCCTCTCCCCCGGGAGCTACACAGATACGCAGTATTTT. This codes for CASSLSRLSPGSYTDTQYF.